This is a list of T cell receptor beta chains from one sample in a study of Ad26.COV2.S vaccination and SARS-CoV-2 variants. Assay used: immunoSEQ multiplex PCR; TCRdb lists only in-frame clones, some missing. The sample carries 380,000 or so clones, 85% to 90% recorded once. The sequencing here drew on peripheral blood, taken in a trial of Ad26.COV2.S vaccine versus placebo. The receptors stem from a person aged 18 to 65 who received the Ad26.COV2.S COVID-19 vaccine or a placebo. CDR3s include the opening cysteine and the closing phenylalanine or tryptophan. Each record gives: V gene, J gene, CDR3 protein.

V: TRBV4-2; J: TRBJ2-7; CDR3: CASSQLGGSGLKSYEQYF
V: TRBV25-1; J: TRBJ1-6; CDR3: CASSEFSAWNSPLHF
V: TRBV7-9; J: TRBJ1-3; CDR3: CASTLGSSGNTIYF
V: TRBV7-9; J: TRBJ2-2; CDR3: CASSSQENTGELFF
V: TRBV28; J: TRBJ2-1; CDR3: CASSPLTSGTVYNEQFF
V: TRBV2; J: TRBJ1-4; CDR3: CASSEGLLGGEKLFF
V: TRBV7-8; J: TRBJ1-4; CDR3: CASSLWGTGANEKLFF
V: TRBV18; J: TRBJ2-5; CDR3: CASSLQGRETQYF
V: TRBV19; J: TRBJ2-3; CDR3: CASSLGLGSTDTQYF
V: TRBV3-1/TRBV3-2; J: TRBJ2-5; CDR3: CASSPDINQETQYF
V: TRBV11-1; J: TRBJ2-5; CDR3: CASSLSRGLETQYF
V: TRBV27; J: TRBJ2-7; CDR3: CASRTGESYEQYF
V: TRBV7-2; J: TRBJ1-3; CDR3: CASSWGQGAGNTIYF
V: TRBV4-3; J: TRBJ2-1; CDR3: CASSQVAQQAGFNEQFF
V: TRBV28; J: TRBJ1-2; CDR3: CASSSTGTGDGYTF
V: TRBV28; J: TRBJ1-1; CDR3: CASSLSNTEAFF
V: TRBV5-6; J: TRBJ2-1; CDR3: CASSYASNEQFF
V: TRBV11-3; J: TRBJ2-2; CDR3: CASSSRTSGELFF
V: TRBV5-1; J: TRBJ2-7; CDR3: CASSLEFWAGESHEQYF
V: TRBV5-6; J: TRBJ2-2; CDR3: CASSWTLRGRENTGELFF
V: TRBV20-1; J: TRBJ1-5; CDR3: CSARGNQPQHF
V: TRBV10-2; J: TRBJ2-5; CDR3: CASSPRAVETQYF
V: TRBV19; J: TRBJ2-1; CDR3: CASSISQNSNEQFF
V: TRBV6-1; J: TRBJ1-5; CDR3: CASSEQDLSSNQPQHF
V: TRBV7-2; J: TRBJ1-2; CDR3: CASSLGVRGYGYTF